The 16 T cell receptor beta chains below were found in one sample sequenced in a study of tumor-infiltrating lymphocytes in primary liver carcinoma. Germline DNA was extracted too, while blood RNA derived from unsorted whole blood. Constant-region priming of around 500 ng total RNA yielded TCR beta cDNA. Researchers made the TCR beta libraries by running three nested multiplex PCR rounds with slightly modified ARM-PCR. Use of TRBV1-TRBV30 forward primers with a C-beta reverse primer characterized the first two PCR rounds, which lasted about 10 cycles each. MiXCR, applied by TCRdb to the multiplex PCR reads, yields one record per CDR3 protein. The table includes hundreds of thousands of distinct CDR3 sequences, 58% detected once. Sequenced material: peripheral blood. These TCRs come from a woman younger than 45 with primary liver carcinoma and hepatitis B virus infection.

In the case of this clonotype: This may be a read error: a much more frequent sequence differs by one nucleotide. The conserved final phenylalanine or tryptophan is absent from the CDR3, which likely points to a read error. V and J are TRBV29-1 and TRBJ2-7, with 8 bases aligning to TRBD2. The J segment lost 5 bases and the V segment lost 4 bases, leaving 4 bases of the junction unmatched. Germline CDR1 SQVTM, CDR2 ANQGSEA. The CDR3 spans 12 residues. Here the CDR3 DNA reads TGCAGCGTTGGGACTAGCAGTAACGAGCAGTACTCC. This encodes CSVGTSSNEQYS.

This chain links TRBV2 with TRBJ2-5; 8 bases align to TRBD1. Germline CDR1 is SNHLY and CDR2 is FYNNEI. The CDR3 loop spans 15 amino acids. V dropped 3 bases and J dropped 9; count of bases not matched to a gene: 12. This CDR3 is CASSEFRGQDEPQYF. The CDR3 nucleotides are TGTGCCAGCAGTGAGTTCAGGGGGCAAGATGAGCCCCAGTACTTC.

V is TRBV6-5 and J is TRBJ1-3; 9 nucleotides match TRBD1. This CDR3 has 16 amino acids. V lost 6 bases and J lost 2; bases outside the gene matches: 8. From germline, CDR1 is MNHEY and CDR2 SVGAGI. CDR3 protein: CASRLGTGNPGNTIYF. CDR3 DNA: TGTGCCAGCAGACTCGGGACAGGGAATCCTGGAAACACCATATATTTT.

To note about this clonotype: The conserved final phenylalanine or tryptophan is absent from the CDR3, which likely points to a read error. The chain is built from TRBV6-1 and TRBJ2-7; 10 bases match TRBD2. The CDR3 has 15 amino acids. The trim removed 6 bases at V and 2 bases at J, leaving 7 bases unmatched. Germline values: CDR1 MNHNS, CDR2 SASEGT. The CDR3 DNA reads TGTGCCAGCAGCCCAGCGGGAGGGTTGACCTACGAGCAGTACATC. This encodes CASSPAGGLTYEQYI.

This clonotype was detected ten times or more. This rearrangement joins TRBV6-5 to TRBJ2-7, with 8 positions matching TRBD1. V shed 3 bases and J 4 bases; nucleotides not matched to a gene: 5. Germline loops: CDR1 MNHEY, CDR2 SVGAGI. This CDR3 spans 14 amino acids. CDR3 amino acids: CASSYQGAGYEQYF. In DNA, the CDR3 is TGTGCCAGCAGTTATCAGGGGGCGGGATACGAGCAGTACTTC.

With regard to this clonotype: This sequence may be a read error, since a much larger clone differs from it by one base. The CDR3 DNA sequence: TGCGCCAGCAGCCAGATAACAGGGTTGGTCAATACCGGGGAGCCGTTTTTT. The encoded protein is CASSQITGLVNTGEPFF. J is TRBJ2-2 and V is TRBV4-3; a possible D gene is TRBD1 (6 bases). CDR1 is LGHNA, CDR2 YSLEER, per germline. The CDR3 totals 17 residues.

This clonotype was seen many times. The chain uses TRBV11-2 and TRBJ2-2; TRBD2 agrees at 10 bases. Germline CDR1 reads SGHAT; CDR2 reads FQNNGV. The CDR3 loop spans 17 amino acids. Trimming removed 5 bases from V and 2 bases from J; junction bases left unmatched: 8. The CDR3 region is CASSPPVAGGNTGELFF. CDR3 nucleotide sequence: TGTGCCAGCAGCCCCCCAGTAGCGGGAGGAAACACCGGGGAGCTGTTTTTT.

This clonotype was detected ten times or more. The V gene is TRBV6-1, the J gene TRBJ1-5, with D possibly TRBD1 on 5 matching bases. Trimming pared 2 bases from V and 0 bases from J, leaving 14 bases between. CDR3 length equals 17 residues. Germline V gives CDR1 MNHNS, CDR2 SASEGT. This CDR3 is CASSEPPGTYSNQPQHF. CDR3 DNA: TGTGCCAGCAGTGAACCTCCCGGGACTTATAGCAATCAGCCCCAGCATTTT.

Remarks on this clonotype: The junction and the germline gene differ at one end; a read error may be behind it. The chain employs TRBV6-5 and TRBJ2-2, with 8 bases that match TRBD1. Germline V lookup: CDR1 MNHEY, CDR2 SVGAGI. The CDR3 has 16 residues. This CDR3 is CASSADRGPNTGELLF. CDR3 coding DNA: TGTGCCAGCAGTGCCGACAGGGGACCAAACACCGGGGAGCTGCTTTTT.

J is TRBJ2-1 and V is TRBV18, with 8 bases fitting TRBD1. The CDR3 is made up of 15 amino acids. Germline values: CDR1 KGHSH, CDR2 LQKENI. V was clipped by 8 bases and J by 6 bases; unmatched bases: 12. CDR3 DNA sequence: TGTGCCAGCCCACAGGGGCAGGGGGCAGGCAATGAGCAGTTCTTC. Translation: CASPQGQGAGNEQFF.

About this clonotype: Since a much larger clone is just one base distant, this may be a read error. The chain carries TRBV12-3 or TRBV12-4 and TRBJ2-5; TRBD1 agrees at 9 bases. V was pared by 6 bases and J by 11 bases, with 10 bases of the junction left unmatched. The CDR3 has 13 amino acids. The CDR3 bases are TGTGCCAGCAGCTCGGGACAGGGTAGGAAGCAGTACTTC. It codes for CASSSGQGRKQYF.

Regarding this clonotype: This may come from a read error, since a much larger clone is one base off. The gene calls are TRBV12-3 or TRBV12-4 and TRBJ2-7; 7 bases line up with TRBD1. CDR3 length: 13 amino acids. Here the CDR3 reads CTSKRQGSGEQYF. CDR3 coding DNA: TGTACCAGCAAAAGACAGGGTTCGGGTGAGCAGTACTTC.

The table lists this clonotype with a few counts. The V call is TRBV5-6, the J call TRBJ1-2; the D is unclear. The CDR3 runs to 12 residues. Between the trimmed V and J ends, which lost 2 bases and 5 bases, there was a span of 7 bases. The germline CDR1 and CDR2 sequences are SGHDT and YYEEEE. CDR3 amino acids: CASSFEPYGYTF. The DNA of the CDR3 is TGTGCCAGCAGCTTCGAACCGTATGGCTACACCTTC.

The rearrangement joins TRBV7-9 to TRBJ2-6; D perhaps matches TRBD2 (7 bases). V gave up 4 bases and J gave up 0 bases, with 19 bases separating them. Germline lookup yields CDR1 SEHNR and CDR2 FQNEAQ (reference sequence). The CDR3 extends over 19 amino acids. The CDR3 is CASSSEGGGSFSGANVLTF. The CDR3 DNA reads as TGTGCCAGCAGCTCAGAAGGGGGGGGATCCTTCTCTGGGGCCAACGTCCTGACTTTC. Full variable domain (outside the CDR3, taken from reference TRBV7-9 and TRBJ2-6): DTGVSQNPRHKITKRGQNVTFRCDPISEHNRLYWYRQTLGQGPEFLTYFQNEAQLEKSRLLSDRFSAERPKGSFSTLEIQRTEQGDSAMYLCASSSEGGGSFSGANVLTFGAGSRLTVL.

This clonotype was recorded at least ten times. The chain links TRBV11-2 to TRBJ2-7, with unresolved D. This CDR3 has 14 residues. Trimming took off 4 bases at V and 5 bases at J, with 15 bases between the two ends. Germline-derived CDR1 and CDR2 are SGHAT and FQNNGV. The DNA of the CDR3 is TGTGCCAGCAGCTCCTGGTCCGCTCCCCACGAGCAGTACTTC. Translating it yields CASSSWSAPHEQYF.

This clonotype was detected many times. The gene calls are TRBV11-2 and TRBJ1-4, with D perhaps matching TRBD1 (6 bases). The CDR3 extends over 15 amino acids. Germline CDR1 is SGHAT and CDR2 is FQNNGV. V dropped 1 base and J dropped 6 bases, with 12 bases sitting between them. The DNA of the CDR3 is TGTGCCAGCAGCTTAGGGCGCAGGGGACATGAAAAACTGTTTTTT. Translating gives CASSLGRRGHEKLFF.